A selection of T cell receptor beta chains follows, all from one sample in a study of blood T cell repertoires in COVID-19. Measured with immunoSEQ multiplex PCR; TCRdb has only the in-frame clones, and not every one. The profile shows 55,000 to 80,000 clones, over 85% of them singletons. The sequenced sample consisted of peripheral blood. These receptor sequences come from a human donor in a cohort sampled during active COVID-19. CDR3s include the opening cysteine and the closing phenylalanine or tryptophan. A D gene is named only where the DNA matches it firmly. Clone size is given for some rows only: seen once, a few or many times, or a class if the clone is expanded.

d_gene: -
len: 15
j_gene: TRBJ2-7
abundance: -
v_gene: TRBV9
CDR3aa: CASSVGGGRAYEQYF
CDR3nt: TGTGCCAGCAGCGTTGGGGGCGGGAGAGCCTACGAGCAGTACTTC

d_gene: TRBD1
len: 14
j_gene: TRBJ2-5
abundance: -
v_gene: TRBV7-9
CDR3aa: CASRRDRGRETQYF
CDR3nt: TGTGCCAGCAGGCGGGACAGGGGAAGAGAGACCCAGTACTTC

d_gene: -
len: 14
j_gene: TRBJ1-2
abundance: -
v_gene: TRBV5-1
CDR3aa: CASSLGEGNYGYTF
CDR3nt: TGCGCCAGCAGCTTGGGGGAGGGAAACTATGGCTACACCTTC

d_gene: -
len: 17
j_gene: TRBJ2-1
abundance: -
v_gene: TRBV14
CDR3aa: CASSQGVKGWSYNEQFF
CDR3nt: TGTGCCAGCAGCCAAGGGGTCAAGGGGTGGTCGTACAATGAGCAGTTCTTC

d_gene: TRBD2
len: 15
j_gene: TRBJ2-3
abundance: -
v_gene: TRBV2
CDR3aa: CASSTLAGGTDTQYF
CDR3nt: TGTGCCAGCAGTACTCTAGCGGGGGGAACAGATACGCAGTATTTT

d_gene: TRBD1
len: 14
j_gene: TRBJ1-5
abundance: -
v_gene: TRBV5-6
CDR3aa: CASSSGTGFQPQHF
CDR3nt: TGTGCCAGCAGCTCCGGGACAGGGTTTCAGCCCCAGCATTTT

d_gene: TRBD2
len: 14
j_gene: TRBJ2-1
abundance: -
v_gene: TRBV4-2
CDR3aa: CASSHLSRGDEQFF
CDR3nt: TGTGCCAGCAGCCACCTCTCCCGGGGGGATGAGCAGTTCTTC

d_gene: -
len: 14
j_gene: TRBJ2-1
abundance: -
v_gene: TRBV30
CDR3aa: CAPGLERPYNEQFF
CDR3nt: TGTGCCCCCGGGCTAGAGCGGCCGTACAATGAGCAGTTCTTC

d_gene: -
len: 16
j_gene: TRBJ1-5
abundance: -
v_gene: TRBV19
CDR3aa: CASSIRGRDSNQPQHF
CDR3nt: TGTGCCAGTAGTATTAGAGGCAGGGATAGCAATCAGCCCCAGCATTTT

d_gene: TRBD1
len: 15
j_gene: TRBJ2-2
abundance: once
v_gene: TRBV29-1
CDR3aa: CSATGTETNTGELFF
CDR3nt: TGCAGCGCAACCGGGACAGAGACGAACACCGGGGAGCTGTTTTTT

d_gene: -
len: 13
j_gene: TRBJ2-5
abundance: -
v_gene: TRBV30
CDR3aa: CAWSGQSQETQYF
CDR3nt: TGTGCCTGGAGCGGACAATCCCAAGAGACCCAGTACTTC

d_gene: -
len: 17
j_gene: TRBJ2-3
abundance: -
v_gene: TRBV7-2
CDR3aa: CASSPIGGGGNTDTQYF
CDR3nt: TGTGCCAGCAGCCCGATCGGGGGTGGCGGGAACACAGATACGCAGTATTTT

d_gene: -
len: 11
j_gene: TRBJ1-1
abundance: -
v_gene: TRBV2
CDR3aa: CASRLGRSAFF
CDR3nt: TGTGCCAGCAGGTTGGGGCGCTCAGCTTTCTTT